The TCR beta chain described here comes from a study of blood T cell repertoires in COVID-19. Sequenced by immunoSEQ multiplex PCR; TCRdb stores in-frame clones only, minus some. The sample includes about 210,000 clones, 65% to 90% of them seen just once. CDR1 and CDR2 (germline): LGHNA, YSLEER. CDR3 length: 14 amino acids. V lost 3 bases and J lost 6; bases outside the gene matches: 7. The gene calls are TRBV4-3 and TRBJ1-2, with 7 bases aligning to TRBD1. This clonotype was obtained from a woman in her 70s with COVID-19, enrolled during active disease. The specimen was peripheral blood. The CDR3 spells CASSHPGTVHGYTF. In DNA, the CDR3 is TGCGCCAGCAGCCACCCCGGGACAGTTCATGGCTACACCTTC.